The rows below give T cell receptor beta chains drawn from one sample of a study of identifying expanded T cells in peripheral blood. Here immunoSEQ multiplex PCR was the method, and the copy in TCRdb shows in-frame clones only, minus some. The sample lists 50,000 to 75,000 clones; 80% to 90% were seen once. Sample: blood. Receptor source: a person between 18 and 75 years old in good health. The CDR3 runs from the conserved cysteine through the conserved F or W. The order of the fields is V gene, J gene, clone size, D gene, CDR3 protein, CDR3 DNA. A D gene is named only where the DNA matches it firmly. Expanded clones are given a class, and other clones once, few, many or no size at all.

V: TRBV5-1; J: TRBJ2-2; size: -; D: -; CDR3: CASSLDTPTSGELFF; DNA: TGCGCCAGCAGCCTAGACACACCTACCTCCGGGGAGCTGTTTTTT
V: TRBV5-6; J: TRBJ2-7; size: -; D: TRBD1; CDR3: CASSYGTGEGYEQYF; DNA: TGTGCCAGCAGCTATGGGACAGGCGAGGGGTACGAGCAGTACTTC
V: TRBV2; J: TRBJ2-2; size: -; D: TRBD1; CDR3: CASSRDRVDTGELFF; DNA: TGTGCCAGCAGCCGGGACAGGGTGGACACCGGGGAGCTGTTTTTT
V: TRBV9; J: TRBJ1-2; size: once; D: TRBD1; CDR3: CASSAGTGNYGYTF; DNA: TGTGCCAGCAGCGCAGGGACAGGGAACTATGGCTACACCTTC
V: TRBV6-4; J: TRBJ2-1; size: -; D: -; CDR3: CASSRDDREVHEQFF; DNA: TGTGCCAGCAGTCGGGACGACCGGGAAGTCCATGAGCAGTTCTTC
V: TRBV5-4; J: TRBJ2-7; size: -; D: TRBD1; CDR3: CASSLSPGQRYEQYF; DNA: TGTGCCAGCAGCTTGTCCCCGGGACAGCGCTACGAGCAGTACTTC
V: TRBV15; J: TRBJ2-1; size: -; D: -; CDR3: CATSRGANYNEQFF; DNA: TGTGCCACCAGCAGAGGAGCGAACTACAATGAGCAGTTCTTC
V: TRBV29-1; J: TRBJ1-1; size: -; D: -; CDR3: CSVELRDTEAFF; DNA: TGCAGCGTTGAGTTAAGGGATACTGAAGCTTTCTTT
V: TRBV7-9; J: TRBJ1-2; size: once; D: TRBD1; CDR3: CASSLSGQGFHGYTF; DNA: TGTGCCAGCAGCTTATCGGGACAGGGATTCCATGGCTACACCTTC
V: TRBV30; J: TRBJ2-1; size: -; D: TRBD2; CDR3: CAWSLAVSYNEQFF; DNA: TGTGCCTGGAGTCTAGCGGTTTCCTACAATGAGCAGTTCTTC
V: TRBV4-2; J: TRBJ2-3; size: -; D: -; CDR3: CASSQELADRTDTQYF; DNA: TGTGCCAGCAGCCAAGAATTAGCAGATCGCACAGATACGCAGTATTTT
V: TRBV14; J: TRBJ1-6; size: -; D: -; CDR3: CASSRLDTDYNSPLHF; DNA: TGTGCCAGCAGCCGCCTAGACACGGATTATAATTCACCCCTCCACTTT
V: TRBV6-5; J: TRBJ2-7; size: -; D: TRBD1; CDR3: CASSGTGGNEQYF; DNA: TGTGCCAGCAGTGGGACAGGGGGCAACGAGCAGTACTTC
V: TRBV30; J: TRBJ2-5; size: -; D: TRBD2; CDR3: CAGELAGGQETQYF; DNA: TGTGCCGGAGAACTAGCGGGAGGTCAGGAGACCCAGTACTTC
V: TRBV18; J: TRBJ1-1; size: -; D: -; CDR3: CASSPTELMNTEAFF; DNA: TGTGCCAGCTCACCGACAGAACTCATGAACACTGAAGCTTTCTTT
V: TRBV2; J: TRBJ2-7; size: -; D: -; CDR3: CASTERVFGEQYF; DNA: TGTGCCAGCACGGAGCGGGTGTTCGGCGAGCAGTACTTC
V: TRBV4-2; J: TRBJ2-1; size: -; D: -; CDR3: CASSPNGLAGNEQFF; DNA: TGTGCCAGCAGCCCTAATGGTCTAGCAGGAAATGAGCAGTTCTTC
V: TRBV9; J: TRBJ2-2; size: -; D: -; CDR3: CASSVGAGGELFF; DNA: TGTGCCAGCAGCGTCGGGGCCGGCGGGGAGCTGTTTTTT
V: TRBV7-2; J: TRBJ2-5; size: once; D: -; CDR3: CASSYIGDEETQYF; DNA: TGTGCCAGCAGCTATATAGGGGACGAAGAGACCCAGTACTTC
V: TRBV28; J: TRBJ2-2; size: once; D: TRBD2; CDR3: CASSLIAGVNTGELFF; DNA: TGTGCCAGCAGTTTAATAGCGGGAGTAAACACCGGGGAGCTGTTTTTT
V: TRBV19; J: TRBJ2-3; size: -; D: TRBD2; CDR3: CASSIARLAGTQDTQYF; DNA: TGTGCCAGTAGTATAGCTCGGCTAGCGGGGACCCAAGATACGCAGTATTTT
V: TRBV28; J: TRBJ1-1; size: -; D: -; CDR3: CASSFPTGAVGPEAFF; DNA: TGTGCCAGCAGTTTTCCTACAGGAGCCGTAGGCCCTGAAGCTTTCTTT
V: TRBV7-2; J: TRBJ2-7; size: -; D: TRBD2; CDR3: CASSPQTSGTYEQYF; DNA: TGTGCCAGCAGCCCGCAGACTAGCGGGACTTACGAGCAGTACTTC
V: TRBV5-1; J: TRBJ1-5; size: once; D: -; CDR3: CASSLAGSNQPQHF; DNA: TGCGCCAGCAGCTTGGCAGGTAGCAATCAGCCCCAGCATTTT
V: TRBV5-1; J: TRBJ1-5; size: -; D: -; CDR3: CASSLGQSWAGEPQHF; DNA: TGCGCCAGCAGCTTGGGCCAATCGTGGGCTGGGGAGCCCCAGCATTTT
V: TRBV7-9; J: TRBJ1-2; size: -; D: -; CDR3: CASSLVGRPLGYTF; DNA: TGTGCCAGCAGCTTAGTTGGGCGGCCACTTGGCTACACCTTC
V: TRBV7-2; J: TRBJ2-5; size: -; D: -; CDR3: CASSFSGQTGETQYF; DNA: TGTGCCAGCAGCTTTTCAGGACAGACGGGAGAGACCCAGTACTTC
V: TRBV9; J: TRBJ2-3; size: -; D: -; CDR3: CASSDGGHTTDTQYF; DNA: TGTGCCAGCAGCGACGGGGGACACACCACAGATACGCAGTATTTT
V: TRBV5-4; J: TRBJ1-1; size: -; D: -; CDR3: CASSPRTGPEAFF; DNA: TGTGCCAGCAGCCCGAGGACGGGACCAGAAGCTTTCTTT
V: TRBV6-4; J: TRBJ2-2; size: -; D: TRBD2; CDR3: CASSSWTSGNTGELFF; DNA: TGTGCCAGCAGTTCCTGGACTAGCGGGAACACCGGGGAGCTGTTTTTT
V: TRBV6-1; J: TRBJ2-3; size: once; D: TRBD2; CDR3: CASSEPPGGGLTDTQYF; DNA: TGTGCCAGCAGTGAACCTCCGGGGGGAGGACTCACAGATACGCAGTATTTT
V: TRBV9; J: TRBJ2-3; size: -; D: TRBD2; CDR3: CASSSTSGGSTDTQYF; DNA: TGTGCCAGCAGCTCAACTAGCGGGGGGAGCACAGATACGCAGTATTTT
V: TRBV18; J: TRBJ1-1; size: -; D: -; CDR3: CASSPALNTEAFF; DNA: TGTGCCAGCTCACCCGCATTGAACACTGAAGCTTTCTTT
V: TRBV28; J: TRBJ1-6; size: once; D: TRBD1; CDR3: CASSRDRDNSPLHF; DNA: TGTGCCAGCAGTCGGGACAGAGATAATTCACCCCTCCACTTT